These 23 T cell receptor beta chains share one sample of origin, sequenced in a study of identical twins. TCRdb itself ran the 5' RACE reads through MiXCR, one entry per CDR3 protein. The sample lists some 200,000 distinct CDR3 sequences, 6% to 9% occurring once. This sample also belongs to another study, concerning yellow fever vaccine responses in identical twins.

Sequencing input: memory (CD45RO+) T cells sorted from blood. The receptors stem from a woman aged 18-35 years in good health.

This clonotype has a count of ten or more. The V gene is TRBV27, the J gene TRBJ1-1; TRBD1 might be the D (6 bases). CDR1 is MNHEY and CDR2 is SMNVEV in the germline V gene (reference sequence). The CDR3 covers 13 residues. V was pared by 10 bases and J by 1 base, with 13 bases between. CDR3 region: CATTDRTNTEAFF. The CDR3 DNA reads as TGTGCCACCACAGACAGGACGAACACTGAAGCTTTCTTT.

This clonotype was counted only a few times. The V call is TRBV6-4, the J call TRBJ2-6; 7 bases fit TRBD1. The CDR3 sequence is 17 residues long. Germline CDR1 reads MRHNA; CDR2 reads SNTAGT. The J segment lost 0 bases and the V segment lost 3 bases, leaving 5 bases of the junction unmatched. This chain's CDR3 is CASSETGSSSGANVLTF. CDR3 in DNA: TGTGCCAGCAGTGAGACAGGGAGTAGCTCTGGGGCCAACGTCCTGACTTTC.

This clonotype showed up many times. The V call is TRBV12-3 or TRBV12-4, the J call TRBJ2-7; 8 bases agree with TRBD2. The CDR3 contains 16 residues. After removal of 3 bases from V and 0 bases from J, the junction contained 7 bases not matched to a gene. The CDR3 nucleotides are TGTGCCAGCAGTTTCTCCGCTAGCGGGCGCTCCTACGAGCAGTACTTC. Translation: CASSFSASGRSYEQYF.

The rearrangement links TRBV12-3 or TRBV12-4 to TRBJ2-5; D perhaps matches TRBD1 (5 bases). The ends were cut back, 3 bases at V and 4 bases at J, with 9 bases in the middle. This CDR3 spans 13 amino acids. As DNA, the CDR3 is TGTGCCAGCAGTTTCCGTAGGGGAGAGACCCAGTACTTC. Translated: CASSFRRGETQYF.

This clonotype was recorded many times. The CDR3 region is CASSLGVSGWNEQFF. In DNA form, the CDR3 reads TGTGCCAGCAGCCTGGGGGTCTCCGGGTGGAATGAGCAGTTCTTC. The V and J genes are TRBV25-1 and TRBJ2-1; D could derive from TRBD1 or TRBD2 (5 bases each). V dropped 6 bases and J dropped 7 bases, with 19 bases sitting between them. This CDR3 region has 15 residues. CDR1 is MGHDK, CDR2 SYGVNS, per germline. The full variable domain, in which reference TRBV25-1 and TRBJ2-1 provide the parts outside the CDR3, is EADIYQTPRYLVIGTGKKITLECSQTMGHDKMYWYQQDPGMELHLIHYSYGVNSTEKGDLSSESTVSRIRTEHFPLTLESARPSHTSQYLCASSLGVSGWNEQFFGPGTRLTVL.

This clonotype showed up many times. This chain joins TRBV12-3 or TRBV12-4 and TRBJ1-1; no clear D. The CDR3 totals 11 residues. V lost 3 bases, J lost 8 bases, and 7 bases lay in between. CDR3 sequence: CASSFLEEAFF. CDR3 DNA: TGTGCCAGCAGTTTTTTGGAGGAAGCTTTCTTT.

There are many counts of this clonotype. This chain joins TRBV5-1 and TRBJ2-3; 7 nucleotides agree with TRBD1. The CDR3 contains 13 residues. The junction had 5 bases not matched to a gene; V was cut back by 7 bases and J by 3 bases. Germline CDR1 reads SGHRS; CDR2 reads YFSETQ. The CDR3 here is CASGRQGTDTQYF. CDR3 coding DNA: TGCGCCAGCGGCCGACAGGGAACAGATACGCAGTATTTT.

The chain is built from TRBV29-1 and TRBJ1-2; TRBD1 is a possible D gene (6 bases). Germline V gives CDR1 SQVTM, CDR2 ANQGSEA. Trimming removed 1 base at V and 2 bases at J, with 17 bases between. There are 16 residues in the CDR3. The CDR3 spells CSVEGAGTKLNYGYTF. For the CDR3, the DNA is TGCAGCGTTGAAGGGGCCGGGACAAAACTGAACTATGGCTACACCTTC.

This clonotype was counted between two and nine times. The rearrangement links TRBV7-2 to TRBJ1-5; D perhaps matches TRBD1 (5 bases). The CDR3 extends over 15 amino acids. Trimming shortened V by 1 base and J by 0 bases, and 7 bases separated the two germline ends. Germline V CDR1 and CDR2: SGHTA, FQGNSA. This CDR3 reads CASSLGQNSNQPQHF. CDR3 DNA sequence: TGTGCCAGCAGCTTAGGACAGAATAGCAATCAGCCCCAGCATTTT.

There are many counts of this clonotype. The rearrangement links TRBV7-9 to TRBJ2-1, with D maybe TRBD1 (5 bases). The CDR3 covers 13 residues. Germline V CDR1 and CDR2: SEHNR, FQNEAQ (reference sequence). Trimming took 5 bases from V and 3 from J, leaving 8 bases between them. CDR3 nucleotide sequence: TGTGCCAGCAGCCTTGACAGCTACAATGAGCAGTTCTTC. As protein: CASSLDSYNEQFF.

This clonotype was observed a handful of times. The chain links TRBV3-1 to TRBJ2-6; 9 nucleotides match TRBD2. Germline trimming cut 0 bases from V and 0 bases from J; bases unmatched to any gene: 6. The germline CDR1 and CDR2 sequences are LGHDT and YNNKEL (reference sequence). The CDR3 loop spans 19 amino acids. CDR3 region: CASSQERGGPSSGANVLTF. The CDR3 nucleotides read TGTGCCAGCAGCCAAGAGCGGGGGGGGCCCAGCTCTGGGGCCAACGTCCTGACTTTC.

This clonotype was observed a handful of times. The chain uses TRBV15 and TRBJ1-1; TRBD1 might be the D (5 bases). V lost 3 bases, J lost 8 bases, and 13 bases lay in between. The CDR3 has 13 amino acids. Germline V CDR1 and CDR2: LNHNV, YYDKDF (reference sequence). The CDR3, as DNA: TGTGCCACCAGCAGTCCCTGGGACGGCGAAGCTTTCTTT. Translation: CATSSPWDGEAFF.

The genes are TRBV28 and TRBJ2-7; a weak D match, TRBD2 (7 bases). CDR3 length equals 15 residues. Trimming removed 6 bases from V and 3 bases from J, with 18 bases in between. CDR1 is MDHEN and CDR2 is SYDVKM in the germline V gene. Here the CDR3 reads CASRIERGGNYEQYF. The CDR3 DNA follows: TGTGCCAGCAGAATAGAAAGGGGGGGCAACTACGAGCAGTACTTC.

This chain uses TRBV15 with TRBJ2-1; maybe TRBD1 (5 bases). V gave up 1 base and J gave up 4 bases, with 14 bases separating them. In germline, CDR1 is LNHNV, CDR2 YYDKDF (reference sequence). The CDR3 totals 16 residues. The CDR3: CATSRVGQTFYNEQFF. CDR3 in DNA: TGTGCCACCAGCAGAGTGGGGCAGACCTTTTACAATGAGCAGTTCTTC. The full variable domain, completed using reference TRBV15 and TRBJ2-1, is DAMVIQNPRYQVTQFGKPVTLSCSQTLNHNVMYWYQQKSSQAPKLLFHYYDKDFNNEADTPDNFQSRRPNTSFCFLDIRSPGLGDTAMYLCATSRVGQTFYNEQFFGPGTRLTVL.

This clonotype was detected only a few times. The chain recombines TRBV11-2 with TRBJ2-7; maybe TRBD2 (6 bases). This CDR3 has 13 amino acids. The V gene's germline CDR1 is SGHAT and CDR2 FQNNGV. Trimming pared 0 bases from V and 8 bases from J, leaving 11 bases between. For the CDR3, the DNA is TGTGCCAGCAGCTTAGATCCTGGGGGGAAGCAGTACTTC. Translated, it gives CASSLDPGGKQYF.

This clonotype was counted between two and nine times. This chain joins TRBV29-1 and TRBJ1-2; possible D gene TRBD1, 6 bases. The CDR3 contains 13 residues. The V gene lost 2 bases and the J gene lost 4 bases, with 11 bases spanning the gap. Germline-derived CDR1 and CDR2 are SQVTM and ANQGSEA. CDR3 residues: CSVEYPQGYGYTF. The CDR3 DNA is TGCAGCGTTGAATATCCACAGGGCTATGGCTACACCTTC.

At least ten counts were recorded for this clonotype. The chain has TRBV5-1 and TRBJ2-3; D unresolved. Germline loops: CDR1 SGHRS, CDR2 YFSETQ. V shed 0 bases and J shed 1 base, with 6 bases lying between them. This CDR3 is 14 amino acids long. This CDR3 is CASSLGTGTDTQYF. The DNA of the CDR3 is TGCGCCAGCAGCTTGGGGACGGGCACAGATACGCAGTATTTT.

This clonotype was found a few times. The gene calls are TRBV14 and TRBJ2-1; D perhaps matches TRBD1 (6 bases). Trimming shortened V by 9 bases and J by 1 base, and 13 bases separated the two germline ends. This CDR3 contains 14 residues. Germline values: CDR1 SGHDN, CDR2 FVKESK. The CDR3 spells CASQQGPSYNEQFF. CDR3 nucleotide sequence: TGTGCCAGTCAACAGGGTCCTTCCTACAATGAGCAGTTCTTC.

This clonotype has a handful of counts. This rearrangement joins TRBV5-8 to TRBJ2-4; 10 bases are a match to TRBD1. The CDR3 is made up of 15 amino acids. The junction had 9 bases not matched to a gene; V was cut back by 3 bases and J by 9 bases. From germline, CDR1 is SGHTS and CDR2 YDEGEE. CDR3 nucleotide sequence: TGTGCCAGCAGCTCCACCGGGACAGGGGTCGGCATTCAGTACTTC. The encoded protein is CASSSTGTGVGIQYF.

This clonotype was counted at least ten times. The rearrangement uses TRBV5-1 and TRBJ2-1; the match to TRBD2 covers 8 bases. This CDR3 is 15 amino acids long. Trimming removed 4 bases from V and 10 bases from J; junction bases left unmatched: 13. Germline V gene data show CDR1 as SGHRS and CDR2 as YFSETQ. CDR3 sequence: CASSPSGGASKEQFF. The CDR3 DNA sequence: TGCGCCAGCAGCCCTTCCGGGGGGGCCTCCAAAGAGCAGTTCTTC.

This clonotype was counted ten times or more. CDR3 nucleotides: TGTGCCAGCAGTATCCGCGGGGGTTGGTATTTT. It is translated as CASSIRGGWYF. This chain uses TRBV28 with TRBJ2-3; 7 nucleotides align to TRBD2. The CDR3 has 11 amino acids. J was trimmed by 14 bases and V by 5 bases; bases with no gene match: 7. Germline lookup yields CDR1 MDHEN and CDR2 SYDVKM.

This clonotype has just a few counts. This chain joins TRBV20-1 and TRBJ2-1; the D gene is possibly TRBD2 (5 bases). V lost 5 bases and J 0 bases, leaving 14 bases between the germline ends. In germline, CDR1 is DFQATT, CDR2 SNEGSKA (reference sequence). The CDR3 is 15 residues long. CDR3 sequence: CSAEAVGSSYNEQFF. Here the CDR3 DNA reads TGCAGTGCTGAAGCGGTGGGAAGCTCCTACAATGAGCAGTTCTTC.

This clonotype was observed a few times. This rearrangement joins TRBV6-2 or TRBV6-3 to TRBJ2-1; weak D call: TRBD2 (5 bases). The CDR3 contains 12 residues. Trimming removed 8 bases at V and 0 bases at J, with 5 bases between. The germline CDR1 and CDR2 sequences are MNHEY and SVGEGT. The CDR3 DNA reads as TGTGCCAGCCGGGACTCCTACAATGAGCAGTTCTTC. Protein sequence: CASRDSYNEQFF.